This section outlines one TCR beta chain sequence together with its context. From germline, CDR1 is SGHRS and CDR2 YFSETQ. Trimming cost V 6 bases and J 1 base, with 12 bases left between them. The CDR3 is made up of 14 amino acids. The data belong to a study of blood T cell repertoires in COVID-19. About the study: Material from acute and convalescent COVID-19 was sourced from the United States, Italy and Spain.

In the study's own analysis: Amplification of reference gene primers provided the estimated nucleated cell counts. The assay was immunoSEQ multiplex PCR, and TCRdb's table has in-frame clones only and misses some. V, J and clone size reflect that table, while D and trimming were determined from the DNA. This table has hundreds of thousands of clones, around 89% appearing once. Enrollees, roughly 18 to 89 years old, lived in 25 or so US areas. In assigning cohorts, the study relied on participant-reported clinical history. The sequencing input was PBMCs or T cells enriched from blood (not recorded which). The clonotype was recovered from a woman aged 40 to 50 who had recovered from COVID-19. The chain is built from TRBV5-1 and TRBJ2-3; perhaps TRBD2 as D (5 bases). The CDR3 sequence is CASNVGLRTDTQYF. CDR3 in DNA: TGCGCCAGCAACGTCGGACTCCGCACAGATACGCAGTATTTT.